This TCR beta chain emerged from a study of cytomegalovirus exposure and HLA in healthy donors. PCR amplification relied on 60 Vbeta primers (plus 13 Jbeta primers). Libraries were prepared by immunoSEQ multiplex PCR; TCRdb keeps only in-frame clonotypes and omits some of them. This sample yields some 110,000 clones, of which about 72% are seen a single time; around 15% belongs to the top ten. Regarding the study as a whole: The classifier, whose performance was assessed in both the original and validation cohorts, reportedly diagnosed cytomegalovirus status with high specificity and sensitivity. Reportedly, fewer N-insertions than the roughly 690-donor mean appeared in an Asian-associated ancestry cluster in a later analysis. Segments of the TCR beta V type were, in most cases, productive about 90% or about 30% of the time in an earlier analysis. Later, an analysis found that common viral pathogens appeared to be linked with several of the most significant clusters.

Details on this clone: Its cognate antigen is unknown.

The source is a man in his fifties in good health and CMV-seropositive. What was sequenced was PBMCs.

The CDR3 DNA reads TGCGCCAACAGTCATGGAGGTAGGGGGCGCAACACCGGGGAGCTGTTTTTT. Amino acids: CANSHGGRGRNTGELFF. The chain is built from TRBV4-1 and TRBJ2-2; TRBD1 agrees at 7 bases. The V and J ends lost 10 bases and 2 bases, in that order; junction bases with no gene match: 16. There are 17 residues in the CDR3. The germline gives CDR1 MGHRA, CDR2 YSYEKL.